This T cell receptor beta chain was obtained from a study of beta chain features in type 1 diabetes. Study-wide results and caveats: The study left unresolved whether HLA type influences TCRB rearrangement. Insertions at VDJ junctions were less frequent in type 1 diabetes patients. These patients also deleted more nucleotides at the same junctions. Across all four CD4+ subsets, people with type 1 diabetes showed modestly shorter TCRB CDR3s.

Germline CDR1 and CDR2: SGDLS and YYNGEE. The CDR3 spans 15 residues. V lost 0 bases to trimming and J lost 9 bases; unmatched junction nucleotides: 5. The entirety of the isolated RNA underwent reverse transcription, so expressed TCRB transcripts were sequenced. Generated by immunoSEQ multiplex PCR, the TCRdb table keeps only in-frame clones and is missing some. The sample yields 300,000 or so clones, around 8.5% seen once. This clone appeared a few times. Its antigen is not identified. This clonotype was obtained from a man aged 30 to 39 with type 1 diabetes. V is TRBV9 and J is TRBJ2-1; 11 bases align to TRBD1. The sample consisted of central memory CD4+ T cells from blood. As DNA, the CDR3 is TGTGCCAGCAGCGTAGAGGGACAGGGGGTAGTTGAGCAGTTCTTC. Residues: CASSVEGQGVVEQFF.